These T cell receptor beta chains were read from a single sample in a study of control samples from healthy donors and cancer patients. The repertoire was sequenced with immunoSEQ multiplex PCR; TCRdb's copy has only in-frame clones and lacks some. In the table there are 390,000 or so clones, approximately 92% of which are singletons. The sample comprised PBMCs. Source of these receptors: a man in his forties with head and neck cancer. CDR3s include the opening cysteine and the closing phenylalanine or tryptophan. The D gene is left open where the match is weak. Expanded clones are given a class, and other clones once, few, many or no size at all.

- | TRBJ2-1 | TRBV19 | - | CASSIGAAEQFF | TGTGCCAGTAGTATAGGGGCGGCTGAGCAGTTCTTC
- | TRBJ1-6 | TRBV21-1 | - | CASSIKALKGYNSPLHF | TGTGCCAGCAGCATCAAAGCTCTTAAGGGGTATAATTCACCCCTCCACTTT
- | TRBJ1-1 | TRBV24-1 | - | CATRPGRGPNTEAFF | TGTGCCACCAGGCCAGGCCGGGGACCGAACACTGAAGCTTTCTTT
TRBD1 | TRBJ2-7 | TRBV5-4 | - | CASSPEGGQGYEQYF | TGTGCCAGCAGTCCGGAAGGGGGACAGGGATACGAGCAGTACTTC
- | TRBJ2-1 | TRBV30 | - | CAWGDSSSYNEQFF | TGTGCCTGGGGCGACTCTAGTTCCTACAATGAGCAGTTCTTC
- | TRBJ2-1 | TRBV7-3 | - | CASSPRSGVTYNEQFF | TGTGCCAGCAGCCCAAGGTCGGGGGTCACCTACAATGAGCAGTTCTTC
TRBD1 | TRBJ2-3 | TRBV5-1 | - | CASSSEDRGSTDTQYF | TGCGCCAGCAGCTCGGAAGACAGGGGGTCTACAGATACGCAGTATTTT
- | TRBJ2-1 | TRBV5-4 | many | CASSLGTYYNEQFF | TGTGCCAGCAGCTTGGGCACTTACTACAATGAGCAGTTCTTC
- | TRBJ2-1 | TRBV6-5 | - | CATQRTSYNEQFF | TGTGCCACCCAAAGGACTTCCTACAATGAGCAGTTCTTC
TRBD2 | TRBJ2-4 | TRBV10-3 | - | CAISEGLAGGVAKNIQYF | TGTGCCATCAGTGAGGGACTAGCGGGGGGAGTAGCCAAAAACATTCAGTACTTC
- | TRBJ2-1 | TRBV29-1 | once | CSVVNAESNEQFF | TGCAGCGTTGTGAATGCGGAGAGCAATGAGCAGTTCTTC
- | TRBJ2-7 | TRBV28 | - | CASSGTGEQYF | TGTGCCAGCAGTGGTACCGGCGAGCAGTACTTC
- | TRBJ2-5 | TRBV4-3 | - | CASSQDSHRAETQYF | TGCGCCAGCAGCCAAGATAGTCACAGGGCGGAGACCCAGTACTTC
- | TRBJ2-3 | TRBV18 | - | CASSPGQTDTQYF | TGTGCCAGCTCACCAGGACAGACCGATACGCAGTATTTT
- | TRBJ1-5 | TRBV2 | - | CASSEASGDQPQHF | TGTGCCAGCAGTGAAGCTTCGGGGGATCAGCCCCAGCATTTT
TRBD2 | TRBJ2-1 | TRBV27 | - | CATTLTSGRGYEQFF | TGTGCCACTACTTTGACTAGCGGGAGGGGCTATGAGCAGTTCTTC
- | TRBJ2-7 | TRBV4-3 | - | CASSQSGTPPNYEQYF | TGCGCCAGCAGCCAGTCCGGGACACCTCCGAATTACGAGCAGTACTTC
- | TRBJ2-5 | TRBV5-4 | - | CASSLEETQYF | TGTGCCAGCAGCTTGGAAGAGACCCAGTACTTC
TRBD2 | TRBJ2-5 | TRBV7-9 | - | CASSSLAGPWMETQYF | TGTGCCAGCAGCTCACTAGCGGGGCCCTGGATGGAGACCCAGTACTTC
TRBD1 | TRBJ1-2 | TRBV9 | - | CASSAARDRETYGYTF | TGTGCCAGCAGCGCCGCCAGGGACAGGGAGACCTATGGCTACACCTTC
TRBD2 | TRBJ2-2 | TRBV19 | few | CASTSGLAAPGELFF | TGTGCCAGTACCTCAGGACTAGCTGCCCCCGGGGAGCTGTTTTTT
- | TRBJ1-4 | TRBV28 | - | CATGGPNEKLFF | TGTGCTACGGGGGGGCCTAATGAAAAACTGTTTTTT
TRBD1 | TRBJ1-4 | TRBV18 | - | CASSGNRGTNEKLFF | TGTGCCAGCTCAGGGAACAGGGGAACTAATGAAAAACTGTTTTTT
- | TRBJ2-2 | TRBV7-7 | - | CASSLYVGPTGELFF | TGTGCTAGCAGCTTGTACGTTGGGCCGACCGGGGAGCTGTTTTTT
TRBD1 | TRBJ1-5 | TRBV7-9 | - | CASSGHTGGVSNQPQHF | TGTGCCAGCAGCGGACACACAGGGGGCGTGAGCAATCAGCCCCAGCATTTT
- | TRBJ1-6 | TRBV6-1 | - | CASSELAGQSPLHF | TGTGCCAGCAGTGAACTGGCAGGGCAATCACCCCTCCACTTT
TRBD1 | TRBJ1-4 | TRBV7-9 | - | CASSFSGRTGGEVNEKLFF | TGTGCCAGCAGCTTTAGTGGAAGGACAGGGGGGGAGGTTAATGAAAAACTGTTTTTT
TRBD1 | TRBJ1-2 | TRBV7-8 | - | CASSPRGYYGYTF | TGTGCCAGCAGTCCCAGGGGGTACTATGGCTACACCTTC
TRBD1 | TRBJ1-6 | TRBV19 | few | CASRPGQTNSPLHF | TGTGCCAGTAGGCCGGGACAGACTAATTCACCCCTCCACTTT
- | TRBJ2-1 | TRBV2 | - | CASSGILDRSYNEQFF | TGTGCCAGCAGTGGCATCCTAGATAGATCCTACAATGAGCAGTTCTTC
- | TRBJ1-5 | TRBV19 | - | CASSIGVYSNQPQHF | TGTGCCAGTAGTATTGGCGTTTATAGCAATCAGCCCCAGCATTTT
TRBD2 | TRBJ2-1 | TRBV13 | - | CASSLTSGGAAYNEQFF | TGTGCCAGCAGCTTGACTAGCGGGGGGGCGGCCTACAATGAGCAGTTCTTC
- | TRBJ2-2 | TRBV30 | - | CAWTRVPGELFF | TGTGCCTGGACCAGGGTACCCGGGGAGCTGTTTTTT
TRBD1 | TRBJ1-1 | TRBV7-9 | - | CASSLSLGQGGNEAFF | TGTGCCAGCAGCTTATCCCTCGGACAGGGGGGAAATGAAGCTTTCTTT
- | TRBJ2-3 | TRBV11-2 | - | CASSPHSIADTQYF | TGTGCCAGCAGCCCGCACTCGATCGCAGATACGCAGTATTTT
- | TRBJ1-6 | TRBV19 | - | CASSIDLVDDGDSPLHF | TGTGCCAGTAGTATAGATCTGGTCGACGACGGCGATTCACCCCTCCACTTT
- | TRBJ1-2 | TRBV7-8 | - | CASSQSTGSGRSYTF | TGTGCCAGCAGCCAGTCGACAGGATCAGGTCGAAGCTACACCTTC
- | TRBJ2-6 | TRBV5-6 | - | CASSFEQRASGANVLTF | TGTGCCAGCAGCTTTGAACAGCGGGCCTCTGGGGCCAACGTCCTGACTTTC
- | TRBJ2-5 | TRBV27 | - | CASRAVWRETQYF | TGTGCCAGCAGGGCGGTCTGGAGGGAGACCCAGTACTTC
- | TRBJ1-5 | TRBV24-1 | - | CATSDVDRNQPQHF | TGTGCCACCAGTGACGTGGACAGAAATCAGCCCCAGCATTTT
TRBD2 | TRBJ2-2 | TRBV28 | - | CASSSSGREGDTGELFF | TGTGCCAGCAGTTCTTCCGGCCGGGAGGGGGACACCGGGGAGCTGTTTTTT
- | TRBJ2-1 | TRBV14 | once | CASSQDAWNPYNEQFF | TGTGCCAGCAGCCAAGACGCGTGGAACCCGTACAATGAGCAGTTCTTC
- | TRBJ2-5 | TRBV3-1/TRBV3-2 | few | CASSQMEETQYF | TGTGCCAGCAGCCAAATGGAAGAGACCCAGTACTTC
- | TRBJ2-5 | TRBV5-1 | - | CASSLAMGTNQETQYF | TGCGCCAGCAGCTTAGCCATGGGGACGAACCAAGAGACCCAGTACTTC
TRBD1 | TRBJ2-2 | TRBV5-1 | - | CASSSPPGQSNTGELFF | TGCGCCAGCAGCTCCCCACCGGGACAGTCTAACACCGGGGAGCTGTTTTTT
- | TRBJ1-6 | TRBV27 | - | CASSLGVGLNSPLHF | TGTGCCAGCAGTTTAGGTGTGGGATTAAATTCACCCCTCCACTTT
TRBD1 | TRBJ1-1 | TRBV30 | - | CAWVQGPRLGNTEAFF | TGTGCCTGGGTACAGGGGCCTCGGCTGGGGAACACTGAAGCTTTCTTT
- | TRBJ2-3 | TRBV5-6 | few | CASSLFRVVGGGLDTQYF | TGTGCCAGCAGCTTGTTTCGTGTTGTTGGCGGGGGCCTAGATACGCAGTATTTT
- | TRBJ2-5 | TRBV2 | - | CASRGLLRETQYF | TGTGCCAGCAGGGGACTTTTACGAGAGACCCAGTACTTC